These 27 T cell receptor beta chains share one sample of origin, sequenced in a study of T-cell reconstitution after alpha-beta-depleted transplantation in children. A TCRbeta library incorporating unique molecular identifiers was prepared. MiXCR, applied by TCRdb to the PCR reads, yields one record per CDR3 protein. The sample consists of about 240,000 distinct CDR3 sequences, 25% of them appearing once. The input for sequencing was PBMCs, taken before TCRalphabeta/CD19-depleted stem cell transplant. These TCRs come from a girl aged 2-10 years with Fanconi anemia, due to receive a stem cell transplant.

The chain links TRBV29-1 to TRBJ2-5; a possible D gene is TRBD2 (5 bases). Per the germline V gene, CDR1 is SQVTM and CDR2 is ANQGSEA. The V and J ends lost 4 bases and 5 bases respectively, with 26 bases between them. The CDR3 runs 17 residues. This CDR3 is CSVVQGPARAGRETQYF. The CDR3, as DNA: TGCAGCGTTGTGCAAGGGCCGGCGCGGGCCGGGCGGGAGACCCAGTACTTC. The full variable domain, rest sourced from reference TRBV29-1 and TRBJ2-5, is SAVISQKPSRDICQRGTSLTIQCQVDSQVTMMFWYRQQPGQSLTLIATANQGSEATYESGFVIDKFPISRPNLTFSTLTVSNMSPEDSSIYLCSVVQGPARAGRETQYFGPGTRLLVL.

The chain employs TRBV12-3 or TRBV12-4 and TRBJ2-2, with TRBD2 identical over 7 bases. This CDR3 region has 15 residues. V lost 7 bases, J lost 4 bases, and 9 bases stayed unmatched. CDR3 nucleotides: TGTGCCAGCATGCTTGGGGGGGGGATCACCGGGGAGCTGTTTTTT. Encoded protein: CASMLGGGITGELFF.

The chain joins TRBV20-1 to TRBJ2-7; 7 nucleotides agree with TRBD2. V lost 2 bases to trimming and J lost 5 bases; unmatched junction nucleotides: 21. This CDR3 comprises 18 residues. Germline CDR1 is DFQATT and CDR2 is SNEGSKA (reference sequence). The CDR3 nucleotides are TGCAGTGCTAGACCCCGCCTAGGTGGGACTACCCAAGGGGACGAGCAGTACTTC. Its protein product is CSARPRLGGTTQGDEQYF.

This clonotype was seen many times. The J gene is TRBJ2-3, the V gene TRBV12-3 or TRBV12-4, with 10 nucleotides matching TRBD2. CDR3 length: 15 residues. V trimming: 7 bases; J trimming: 0 bases; junction bases outside the gene matches: 4. In DNA form, the CDR3 reads TGTGCCAGCAAGCCTAGCGGGGGAAGCACAGATACGCAGTATTTT. This gives the protein CASKPSGGSTDTQYF.

The chain uses TRBV2 and TRBJ2-1, with 7 bases lining up with TRBD1. Germline CDR1 is SNHLY and CDR2 is FYNNEI. The CDR3 totals 14 residues. With V trimmed by 5 bases and J by 7 bases, 8 bases remained unmatched. CDR3 sequence: CASSLGGLGNEQFF. CDR3 bases: TGTGCCAGCAGTTTAGGGGGCCTGGGGAATGAGCAGTTCTTC.

The CDR3 DNA reads as TGTGCCAGCAGCTACGACGGGGCATCCTACGAGCAGTACTTC. Translated: CASSYDGASYEQYF. The V call is TRBV6-5, the J call TRBJ2-7; D possibly uses TRBD1 or TRBD2 (5 bases each). The CDR3 runs 14 residues. The germline CDR1 and CDR2 sequences are MNHEY and SVGAGI. V lost 6 bases and J 1 base, leaving 13 bases between the germline ends.

The gene calls are TRBV11-2 and TRBJ2-1, with a possible D match to TRBD2 (5 bases). V lost 5 bases, J lost 2 bases, and 16 bases lay in between. The CDR3 is 16 residues long. CDR1 is SGHAT, CDR2 FQNNGV, per germline. The DNA for the CDR3 is TGTGCCAGCAGCCCTCCCTTCGGGGTAGCCTACAATGAGCAGTTCTTC. The encoded protein is CASSPPFGVAYNEQFF.

The chain employs TRBV12-3 or TRBV12-4 and TRBJ1-5; 8 bases are shared with TRBD1. CDR3 length: 15 amino acids. The V and J ends lost 4 bases and 3 bases, in that order; junction bases with no gene match: 5. DNA for the CDR3: TGTGCCAGCAGTTGGGACAGGAGTATCAATCAGCCCCAGCATTTT. This translates into CASSWDRSINQPQHF.

Ten or more counts support this clonotype. The rearrangement uses TRBV6-1 and TRBJ1-5; the D gene is possibly TRBD1 (6 bases). Germline values: CDR1 MNHNS, CDR2 SASEGT. CDR3 length equals 18 residues. Trimming shortened V by 6 bases and J by 3 bases, and 24 bases separated the two germline ends. CDR3 region: CASSHVPGPDRFNQPQHF. The CDR3 DNA follows: TGTGCCAGCAGCCACGTACCGGGACCGGACAGATTCAATCAGCCCCAGCATTTT.

Remarks on this clonotype: A read error may explain this, as a much larger clone is one base away. V gene TRBV20-1 combines with J gene TRBJ2-7, with TRBD1 matching 8 bases. This CDR3 spans 14 amino acids. The V gene's germline CDR1 is DFQATT and CDR2 SNEGSKA (reference sequence). Losses at the gene ends were 5 bases for V and 5 bases for J; bases not matched to a gene: 11. DNA of the CDR3: TGCAGTGCTGACCCTCTGGGACAGGCGAACGAGCAGTACTTC. It translates to CSADPLGQANEQYF.

The chain links TRBV5-5 to TRBJ2-1, with 8 bases that match TRBD2. Germline V gene sequence: CDR1 SGHKS, CDR2 YYEKEE (reference sequence). Trimming removed 1 base from V and 10 bases from J; junction bases left unmatched: 4. CDR3 length equals 13 residues. The CDR3 DNA is TGTGCCAGCAGCTTGAGACTAGCGACGGAGCAGTTCTTC. This codes for CASSLRLATEQFF.

This sequence joins TRBV20-1 and TRBJ2-2, with D unresolved. The CDR3 covers 12 residues. Looked up from germline, CDR1 is DFQATT and CDR2 is SNEGSKA (reference sequence). Trimming removed 4 bases at V and 1 base at J, with 4 bases between. The CDR3 sequence is CSAKENTGELFF. For the CDR3, the DNA is TGCAGTGCTAAGGAGAACACCGGGGAGCTGTTTTTT.

J is TRBJ2-2 and V is TRBV9; D remains ambiguous. Trimming pared 6 bases from V and 2 bases from J, leaving 2 bases between. The CDR3 contains 11 residues. Germline-derived CDR1 and CDR2 are SGDLS and YYNGEE. In DNA, the CDR3 is TGTGCCAGCACCAACACCGGGGAGCTGTTTTTT. Its translation: CASTNTGELFF.

This chain connects TRBV6-5 to TRBJ2-7; 10 bases align to TRBD2. The junction had 4 bases not matched to a gene; V was cut back by 4 bases and J by 4 bases. This CDR3 has 14 residues. CDR1 is MNHEY and CDR2 is SVGAGI in the germline V gene. The CDR3 is CASSSGLAVYEQYF. CDR3 bases: TGTGCCAGCAGTTCCGGACTAGCGGTTTACGAGCAGTACTTC.

In this sample, this clonotype turned up a few times. The gene calls are TRBV5-4 and TRBJ2-3; 9 bases fit TRBD1. The V gene's germline CDR1 is SGHNT and CDR2 YYREEE (reference sequence). The CDR3 covers 16 residues. V shed 4 bases and J 2 bases; nucleotides not matched to a gene: 8. The CDR3 region is CASSLQGQGHTDTQYF. The CDR3 DNA reads TGTGCCAGCAGCCTCCAGGGACAGGGACACACAGATACGCAGTATTTT.

This clonotype was seen only once. The chain uses TRBV28 and TRBJ1-3, with 8 bases aligning to TRBD1. Trimming at V came to 6 bases and at J to 0 bases, leaving 10 bases not matched to a gene. There are 17 residues in the CDR3. The germline CDR1 and CDR2 sequences are MDHEN and SYDVKM. CDR3 DNA: TGTGCCAGCAGGCAGGGACAGGCCTTGATCTCTGGAAACACCATATATTTT. Translation: CASRQGQALISGNTIYF.

The chain carries TRBV20-1 and TRBJ2-7, with 12 nucleotides matching TRBD2. The CDR3 covers 16 residues. The germline V gene encodes CDR1 DFQATT and CDR2 SNEGSKA (reference sequence). Trimming removed 5 bases from V and 3 bases from J; junction bases left unmatched: 11. CDR3 region: CSAFPASGGAVYEQYF. The CDR3 DNA is TGCAGTGCTTTCCCTGCTAGCGGGGGGGCTGTCTACGAGCAGTACTTC.

This chain connects TRBV20-1 to TRBJ2-1, with D possibly TRBD2 on 5 matching bases. Per the germline V gene, CDR1 is DFQATT and CDR2 is SNEGSKA (reference sequence). V was trimmed by 0 bases and J by 0 bases, leaving 12 bases between them. This CDR3 comprises 16 residues. CDR3 in amino acids: CSARDLLGDSYNEQFF. The CDR3 DNA reads TGCAGTGCTAGAGATCTTTTGGGAGACTCCTACAATGAGCAGTTCTTC.

This clonotype has a handful of counts. This chain connects TRBV10-3 to TRBJ2-7; D perhaps matches TRBD1 (6 bases). The germline V gene encodes CDR1 ENHRY and CDR2 SYGVKD. The V and J ends lost 4 bases and 2 bases respectively, with 9 bases between them. The CDR3 runs to 13 residues. The CDR3 protein is CAISAQGTYEQYF. In DNA, the CDR3 is TGTGCCATCAGTGCACAGGGAACCTACGAGCAGTACTTC.

This clonotype was observed a handful of times. V is TRBV5-1 and J is TRBJ2-3; a weak D match, TRBD1 (5 bases). Germline V lookup: CDR1 SGHRS, CDR2 YFSETQ. The CDR3 length is 16 residues. V was pared by 0 bases and J by 1 base, with 12 bases between. This chain's CDR3 is CASSLVSVQGTDTQYF. CDR3 nucleotide sequence: TGCGCCAGCAGCTTGGTATCCGTACAGGGCACAGATACGCAGTATTTT.

V and J are TRBV27 and TRBJ2-2; no definite D call. V was clipped by 6 bases and J by 1 base, with 6 bases between them. Per the germline V gene, CDR1 is MNHEY and CDR2 is SMNVEV (reference sequence). The CDR3 sequence is 13 residues long. The CDR3 DNA reads as TGTGCCAGCAGCTCTTGGAACACCGGGGAGCTGTTTTTT. It codes for CASSSWNTGELFF.

The sample holds a few counts of this clonotype. The chain employs TRBV19 and TRBJ2-7; either TRBD1 or TRBD2 may supply D (5 bases each). Germline V gene lookup returns CDR1 LNHDA and CDR2 SQIVND (reference sequence). Deletions cut 3 bases from V and 2 bases from J, with 14 bases between. CDR3 length equals 15 residues. The CDR3 bases are TGTGCCAGTAGTATCCGCTCCGGGACGCCCTACGAGCAGTACTTC. This gives the protein CASSIRSGTPYEQYF.

J is TRBJ2-3 and V is TRBV6-1, with D possibly being TRBD2 (5 bases). Trimming removed 8 bases from V and 4 bases from J, with 10 bases in between. CDR1 MNHNS and CDR2 SASEGT come from the germline V gene. CDR3 length: 12 amino acids. CDR3 amino acids: CASRGIADTQYF. The CDR3 region has the DNA TGTGCCAGCCGAGGGATAGCAGATACGCAGTATTTT.

Only a few counts were recorded for this clonotype. The chain combines TRBV25-1 with TRBJ1-1; D may be TRBD1 (6 bases). The length of the CDR3 is 15 residues. With 2 bases removed from V and 3 bases from J, the gap between germline ends came to 13 bases. CDR1 is MGHDK and CDR2 is SYGVNS in the germline V gene. The CDR3: CASSEGGIRYTEAFF. CDR3 nucleotide sequence: TGTGCCAGCAGTGAAGGGGGCATAAGATACACTGAAGCTTTCTTT.

At least ten counts were recorded for this clonotype. The chain joins TRBV24-1 to TRBJ2-1; possible D gene TRBD2, 5 bases. The V end was cut by 1 base, the J end by 6 bases, with 12 bases between. Germline V gene data show CDR1 as KGHDR and CDR2 as SFDVKD. CDR3 length: 15 amino acids. CDR3 DNA sequence: TGTGCCACCAGTGATTTACGGCTAGCCCTCAATGAGCAGTTCTTC. It codes for CATSDLRLALNEQFF.

The chain recombines TRBV5-1 with TRBJ2-2, with 10 positions matching TRBD1. CDR1 and CDR2 (germline): SGHRS, YFSETQ. The CDR3 has 16 amino acids. J lost 5 bases, V lost 2 bases, and 6 bases had no gene match. CDR3 protein: CASSFGDRGRTGELFF. The CDR3 nucleotides are TGCGCCAGCAGCTTTGGGGACAGGGGTCGGACCGGGGAGCTGTTTTTT.

This clonotype was observed at least ten times. This chain joins TRBV6-2 or TRBV6-3 and TRBJ2-2; D tentatively fits TRBD1 or TRBD2 (5 bases each). Trimming left V 6 bases short and J 6 bases short, with 11 bases between. CDR1 and CDR2 (germline): MNHEY, SVGEGT. The CDR3 loop spans 13 amino acids. The CDR3 spells CASRRDPAGELFF. The CDR3 DNA is TGTGCCAGCAGGAGGGACCCGGCCGGGGAGCTGTTTTTT.